This T cell receptor beta chain comes out of a study of T cell responses to AZD1222 COVID-19 vaccine (dated by TCRdb to the early 2020s). Study-level background: AZD1222 recipients given second doses at about 4 weeks or at about 12 weeks were pooled, since spike-specific TCR depth and breadth were not found to differ between the two schedules. A total of 230 to 250 trial participants underwent TCR sequencing, of whom 200 to 220 had received two doses of AZD1222 and approximately 26 had received two doses of the MenACWY control vaccine. Trial participants were enrolled by age into 18-55, 56-69 and 70-plus year subgroups, with about 150, 28 and 57 TCR-sequenced participants respectively.

A note on this clone: There is no known antigen for this receptor. Base qualities were left out, and no much larger clone turns up one base away.

V is cut by 5 bases and J by 7 bases, and the space between the germline ends is 9 bases. The CDR3 covers 12 residues, taking in both the cysteine and the phenylalanine. The sequence is cut down to CDR3 DNA, 36 bases in frame from base 1. The paper as a whole reports these results and caveats: Participants were mostly white British, with more females than males. The authors suggested clonal diversity may have been underestimated. Reportedly, almost half of the unique spike-specific TCRs recognized epitopes lying outside the regions that are mutated in the B.1.351 and B.1.1.7 variants. The 56-69-year group was small, and its depth increase did not reach significance, likely because of low power. Because no day 14 peak-response samples were available, repertoires were characterized only after the peak T cell response. Vaccine-associated CD4 TCRs spanned the whole spike protein, with dominant responses in regions 160-218 and 743-854. Conclusions about previously exposed vaccinees are limited because only a handful of AZD1222 recipients were SARS-CoV-2 seropositive at baseline. After two AZD1222 doses, both the breadth and the depth of spike-specific TCRs were significantly higher than at day 0 and than in MenACWY recipients.

The CDR3 regions of human TCRbeta chains were analyzed by immunosequencing. The original pipeline was this. Repertoire TCRs were checked for matches against a reference library of SARS-CoV-2-specific TCRs that had been generated using the MIRA antigen-specificity platform. Breadth meant the fraction of unique TCRs that were SARS-CoV-2-associated, whereas depth meant the fraction of total T cells that were SARS-CoV-2-associated. Using the MIRA data, each spike-specific TCR was assigned both to the spike region to which the TCR was reactive and to a CD4 or CD8 class. Log10-transformed breadth and depth values were compared by one-way ANOVA with Sidak's multiple comparisons tests. Here the immuneACCESS table is served through TCRdb, limited to in-frame sequences with V and J called. Missing clones are a known gap in these copies; in checked studies unresolved V genes cover under half, and the rest lacks a known reason. The V and J calls and clone size come from that table; D and trimming were worked out from the DNA. The sample yields approximately 94,000 clones; about nine tenths were counted once. 1.5% to 2% of the sample is taken by the ten largest.

The time point label of this sample denotes: baseline before first vaccination. Vaccinee samples came from UK trials COV001 and COV002, including a single-blind randomized controlled phase 2/3 trial of AZD1222 (ChAdOx1 nCoV-19) in healthy adults. Trial participant PBMC samples were collected at day 0 and day 28 after the second dose for TCRbeta chain sequencing. This chain joins TRBV12-3 or TRBV12-4 to TRBJ1-5; the D gene identity is not certain. The sequence was obtained from an adult in good health. The sample consisted of peripheral blood, taken on day 0 of AZD1222 vaccination. CDR3 loop: CASSLGLQPQHF. The DNA sequence is given as TGTGCCAGCAGTCTAGGCTTACAGCCCCAGCATTTT.